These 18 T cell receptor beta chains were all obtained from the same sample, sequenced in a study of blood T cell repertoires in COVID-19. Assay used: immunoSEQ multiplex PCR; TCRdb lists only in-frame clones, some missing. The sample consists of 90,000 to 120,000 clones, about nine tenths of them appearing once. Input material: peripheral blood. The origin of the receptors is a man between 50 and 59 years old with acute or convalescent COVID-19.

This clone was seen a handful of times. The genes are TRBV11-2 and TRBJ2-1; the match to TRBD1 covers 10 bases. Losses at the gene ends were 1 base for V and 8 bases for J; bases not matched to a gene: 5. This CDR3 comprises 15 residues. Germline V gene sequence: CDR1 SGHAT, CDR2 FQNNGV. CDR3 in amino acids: CASSLVTGGRDEQFF. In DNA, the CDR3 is TGTGCCAGCAGCTTAGTGACAGGGGGCAGGGATGAGCAGTTCTTC. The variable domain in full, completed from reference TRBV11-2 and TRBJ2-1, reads EAGVAQSPRYKIIEKRQSVAFWCNPISGHATLYWYQQILGQGPKLLIQFQNNGVVDDSQLPKDRFSAERLKGVDSTLKIQPAKLEDSAVYLCASSLVTGGRDEQFFGPGTRLTVL.

In DNA form, the CDR3 reads TGTGCCAGCAGTGGCGGCGCCGCGCAGCGCAGCAATCAGCCCCAGCATTTT. Encoded protein: CASSGGAAQRSNQPQHF. This sequence joins TRBV2 and TRBJ1-5; no clear D. Germline values: CDR1 SNHLY, CDR2 FYNNEI. The germline V and J ends were trimmed by 4 bases and 1 base, with 17 bases remaining between them. The CDR3 consists of 17 residues.

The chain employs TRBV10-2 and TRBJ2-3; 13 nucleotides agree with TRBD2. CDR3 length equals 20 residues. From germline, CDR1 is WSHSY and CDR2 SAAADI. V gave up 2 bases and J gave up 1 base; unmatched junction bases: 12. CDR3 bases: TGCGCCAGCAGTGAGATTTTCACTAGCGGGAGGGCGTGGGGCACAGATACGCAGTATTTT. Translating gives CASSEIFTSGRAWGTDTQYF.

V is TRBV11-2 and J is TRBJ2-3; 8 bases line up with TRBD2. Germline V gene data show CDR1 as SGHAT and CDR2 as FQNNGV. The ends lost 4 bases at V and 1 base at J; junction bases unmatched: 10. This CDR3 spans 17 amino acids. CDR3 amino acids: CASSSLRLASGTDTQYF. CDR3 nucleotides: TGTGCCAGCAGCTCCCTTAGACTAGCGAGCGGCACAGATACGCAGTATTTT.

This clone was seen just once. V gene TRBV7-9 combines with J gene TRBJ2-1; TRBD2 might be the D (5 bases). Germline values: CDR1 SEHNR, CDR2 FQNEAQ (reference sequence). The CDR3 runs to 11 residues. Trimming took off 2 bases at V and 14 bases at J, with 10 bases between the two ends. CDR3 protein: CASSLSGNEFF. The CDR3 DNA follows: TGTGCCAGCAGCTTATCCGGGAATGAGTTCTTC.

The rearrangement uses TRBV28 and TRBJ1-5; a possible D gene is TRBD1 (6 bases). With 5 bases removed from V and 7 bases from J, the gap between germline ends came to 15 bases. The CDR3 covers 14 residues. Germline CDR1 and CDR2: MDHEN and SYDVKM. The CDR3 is CASSMTGRLQPQHF. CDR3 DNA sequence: TGTGCCAGCAGTATGACAGGACGACTGCAGCCCCAGCATTTT.

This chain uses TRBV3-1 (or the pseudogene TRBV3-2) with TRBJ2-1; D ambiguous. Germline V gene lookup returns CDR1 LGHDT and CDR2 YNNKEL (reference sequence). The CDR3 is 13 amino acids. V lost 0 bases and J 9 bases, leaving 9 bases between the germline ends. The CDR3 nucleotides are TGTGCCAGCAGCCAAGATCCCCCGGGTGAGCAGTTCTTC. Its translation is CASSQDPPGEQFF.

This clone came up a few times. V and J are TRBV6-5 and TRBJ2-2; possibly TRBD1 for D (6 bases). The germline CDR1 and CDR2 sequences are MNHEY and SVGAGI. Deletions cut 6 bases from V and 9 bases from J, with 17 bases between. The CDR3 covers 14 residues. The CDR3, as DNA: TGTGCCAGCAGATCAGGGGCCCTGGGGAGGGAGCTGTTTTTT. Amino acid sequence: CASRSGALGRELFF.

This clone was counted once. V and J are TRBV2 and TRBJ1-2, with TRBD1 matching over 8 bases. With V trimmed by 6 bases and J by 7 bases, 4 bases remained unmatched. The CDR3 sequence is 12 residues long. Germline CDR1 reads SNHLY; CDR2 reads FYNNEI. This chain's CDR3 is CASRGTGGGYTF. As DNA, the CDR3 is TGTGCCAGCAGAGGGACAGGCGGTGGCTACACCTTC.

DNA of the CDR3: TGCAGCGTTGGGGGGGTTCACACTGAAGCTTTCTTT. This codes for CSVGGVHTEAFF. The rearrangement joins TRBV29-1 to TRBJ1-1, with D possibly being TRBD1 (5 bases). This CDR3 has 12 residues. Germline assignment: CDR1 SQVTM and CDR2 ANQGSEA. The V and J ends lost 4 bases and 3 bases respectively, with 9 bases between them.

CDR3 DNA: TGCGCCAGCAGCCGCCAGGGGGCCGGGCAAGAGACCCAGTACTTC. This encodes CASSRQGAGQETQYF. The gene calls are TRBV4-1 and TRBJ2-5; 8 bases map to TRBD1. The CDR3 sequence is 15 residues long. Unmatched junction bases numbered 6, after V lost 4 bases and J lost 2 bases. Germline values: CDR1 MGHRA, CDR2 YSYEKL.

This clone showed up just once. The CDR3 is CASSLGSGRTEAFF. CDR3 coding DNA: TGCGCCAGCAGCTTAGGCAGTGGCAGGACTGAAGCTTTCTTT. The chain recombines TRBV5-1 with TRBJ1-1; D not resolved. The V gene's germline CDR1 is SGHRS and CDR2 YFSETQ. This CDR3 spans 14 amino acids. V was trimmed by 2 bases and J by 5 bases, leaving 13 bases between them.

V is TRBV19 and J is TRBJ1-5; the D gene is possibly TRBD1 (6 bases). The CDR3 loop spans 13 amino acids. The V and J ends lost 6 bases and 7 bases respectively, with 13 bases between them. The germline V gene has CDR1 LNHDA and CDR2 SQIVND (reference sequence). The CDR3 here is CASSLQGWQPQHF. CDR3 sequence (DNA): TGTGCCAGTAGCCTACAGGGCTGGCAGCCCCAGCATTTT.

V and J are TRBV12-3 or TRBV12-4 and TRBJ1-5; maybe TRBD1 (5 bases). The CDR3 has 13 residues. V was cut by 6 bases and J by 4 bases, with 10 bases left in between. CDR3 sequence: CASRLGGNQPQHF. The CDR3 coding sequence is TGTGCCAGCAGGTTGGGGGGGAATCAGCCCCAGCATTTT.

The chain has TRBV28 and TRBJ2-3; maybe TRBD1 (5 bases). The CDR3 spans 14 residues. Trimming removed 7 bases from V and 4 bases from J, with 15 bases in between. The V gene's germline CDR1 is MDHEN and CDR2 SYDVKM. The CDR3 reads CASTGQSVADTQYF. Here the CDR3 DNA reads TGTGCCAGCACAGGACAATCGGTGGCAGATACGCAGTATTTT.

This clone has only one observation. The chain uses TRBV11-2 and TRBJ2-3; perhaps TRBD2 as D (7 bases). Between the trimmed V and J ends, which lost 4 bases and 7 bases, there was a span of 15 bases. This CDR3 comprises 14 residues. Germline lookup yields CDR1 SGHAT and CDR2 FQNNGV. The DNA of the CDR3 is TGTGCCAGCAGCTCTGTAAGGGGGGGCCATACGCAGTATTTT. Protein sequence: CASSSVRGGHTQYF.

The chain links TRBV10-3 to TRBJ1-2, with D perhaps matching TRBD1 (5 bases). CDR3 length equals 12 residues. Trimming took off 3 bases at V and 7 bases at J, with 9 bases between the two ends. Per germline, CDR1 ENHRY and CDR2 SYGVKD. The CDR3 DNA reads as TGTGCCATCAGTGACAGGGATGGTGGCTACACCTTC. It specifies CAISDRDGGYTF.

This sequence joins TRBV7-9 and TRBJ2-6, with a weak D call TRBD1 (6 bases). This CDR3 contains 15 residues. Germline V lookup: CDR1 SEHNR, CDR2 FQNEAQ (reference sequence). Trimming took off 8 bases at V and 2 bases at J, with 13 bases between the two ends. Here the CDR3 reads CASQGYSAGANVLTF. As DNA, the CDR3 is TGTGCCAGCCAGGGGTATTCGGCTGGGGCCAACGTCCTGACTTTC.